This is a list of T cell receptor beta chains from one sample in a study of neurological immune-mediated disorders. In TCRdb, the 5' RACE reads were re-called with MiXCR into one record per CDR3 protein. The repertoire holds 32,000 or so distinct CDR3 sequences, with around an eighth as singletons. The sequenced sample consisted of PBMCs. The receptors were gathered from a woman aged 55 to 70 in good health. CDR3s include the opening cysteine and the closing phenylalanine or tryptophan. The D gene is left open where the match is weak. For some rows the clone size is stated as once, few or many, or as a class when expanded; others skip it.

many	TRBJ2-5	TRBV4-2	TRBD1	CASSRTGQGETQYF	TGTGCCAGCAGCCGAACGGGACAGGGAGAGACCCAGTACTTC
many	TRBJ2-1	TRBV12-3/TRBV12-4	-	CASSRSGEQFF	TGTGCCAGCAGTCGTTCGGGTGAGCAGTTCTTC
-	TRBJ2-2	TRBV7-9	TRBD1	CASRRTGNTGELFF	TGTGCCAGCAGAAGGACAGGGAACACAGGGGAGCTGTTTTTT
many	TRBJ2-1	TRBV6-2/TRBV6-3	-	CASSSLGGRGSYNEQFF	TGTGCCAGCAGTTCCTTGGGGGGCCGGGGCTCCTACAATGAGCAGTTCTTC
many	TRBJ1-1	TRBV12-3/TRBV12-4	TRBD1	CASTLDRAITEAFF	TGTGCCAGCACGTTGGACAGGGCTATCACTGAAGCTTTCTTT
many	TRBJ2-2	TRBV29-1	TRBD1	CSVGTGDTGELFF	TGCAGCGTGGGGACAGGGGACACCGGGGAGCTGTTTTTT
-	TRBJ1-1	TRBV10-3	-	CAIRNREGTEAFF	TGTGCCATCAGAAACAGGGAGGGGACTGAAGCTTTCTTT
many	TRBJ1-5	TRBV20-1	-	CSARRTDGAGGNQPQHF	TGCAGTGCGAGACGGACAGACGGGGCTGGGGGCAATCAGCCCCAGCATTTT
-	TRBJ2-7	TRBV6-6	-	CASTNEQGSYEQYF	TGTGCCAGCACGAATGAACAGGGCTCCTATGAGCAGTACTTC
-	TRBJ1-5	TRBV12-3/TRBV12-4	TRBD1	CASSFAGGGQPQHF	TGTGCCAGCAGTTTTGCAGGGGGCGGTCAGCCCCAGCATTTT
-	TRBJ2-5	TRBV5-1	-	CASSLGSGQGETQYF	TGCGCCAGCAGCTTGGGGTCGGGCCAGGGAGAGACCCAGTACTTC
many	TRBJ1-5	TRBV7-2	-	CASSYRALRGNQPQHF	TGTGCCAGCAGCTACCGGGCCCTGCGGGGCAATCAGCCCCAGCATTTT
many	TRBJ1-2	TRBV5-6	-	CASSFPGWNYGYTF	TGTGCCAGCAGCTTTCCGGGATGGAACTATGGCTACACCTTC
many	TRBJ2-1	TRBV7-3	TRBD2	CASSFLAGGAEQFF	TGTGCCAGCAGCTTCTTAGCGGGAGGGGCTGAGCAGTTCTTC
-	TRBJ2-6	TRBV7-9	TRBD1	CASSSRTGGYGANVLTF	TGTGCCAGCAGCTCCAGGACAGGGGGGTATGGGGCCAACGTCCTGACTTTC
many	TRBJ2-7	TRBV11-2	-	CASSFEATNSYEQYF	TGTGCCAGCAGCTTCGAGGCAACCAACTCCTACGAGCAGTACTTC
many	TRBJ2-1	TRBV9	TRBD2	CASSELAGPYNEQFF	TGTGCCAGCAGCGAGCTAGCGGGGCCCTACAATGAGCAGTTCTTC
many	TRBJ2-7	TRBV6-5	TRBD2	CASSYSSGTRHYEQYF	TGTGCCAGCAGTTACTCGTCCGGGACTAGACACTACGAGCAGTACTTC
many	TRBJ1-2	TRBV6-5	-	CASRLGASGHGYTF	TGTGCCAGCAGGTTGGGGGCTTCCGGGCATGGCTACACCTTC
many	TRBJ1-1	TRBV5-1	TRBD1	CASSYQQGTTEAFF	TGCGCCAGCAGCTACCAACAGGGGACCACTGAAGCTTTCTTT
-	TRBJ1-5	TRBV7-2	-	CASSFRGRNQPQHF	TGTGCCAGCAGCTTCCGGGGCCGCAATCAGCCCCAGCATTTT
many	TRBJ1-6	TRBV12-3/TRBV12-4	-	CASSFGAGNSPLHF	TGTGCCAGCAGTTTCGGCGCGGGGAATTCACCCCTCCACTTT
many	TRBJ1-1	TRBV6-5	-	CASSLVAGAPQAFF	TGTGCCAGCAGTTTGGTGGCCGGAGCTCCCCAAGCTTTCTTT
medium-sized	TRBJ1-1	TRBV18	-	CASSPSENTEAFF	TGTGCCAGCTCACCCTCAGAGAACACTGAAGCTTTCTTT
many	TRBJ1-1	TRBV29-1	-	CSVDQQFPTEAFF	TGCAGCGTGGACCAACAGTTCCCCACTGAAGCTTTCTTT
many	TRBJ2-3	TRBV5-1	TRBD2	CASSLVASGGTDTQYF	TGCGCCAGCAGCTTGGTAGCTAGCGGGGGCACAGATACGCAGTATTTT
many	TRBJ2-2	TRBV6-2/TRBV6-3	TRBD1	CASSRLTGWKAGELFF	TGTGCCAGCAGTAGGTTGACAGGGTGGAAGGCCGGGGAGCTGTTTTTT
many	TRBJ2-1	TRBV6-5	TRBD2	CASSYSPRGDLDEQFF	TGTGCCAGCAGTTACTCACCGCGGGGGGACCTGGATGAGCAGTTCTTC
medium-sized	TRBJ2-3	TRBV6-6	TRBD1	CASSFRGQVTDTQYF	TGTGCCAGCAGTTTCCGAGGACAGGTCACAGATACGCAGTATTTT
-	TRBJ1-3	TRBV6-5	-	CASSAVSSGNTIYF	TGTGCCAGCAGTGCGGTTAGCTCTGGAAACACCATATATTTT
many	TRBJ1-2	TRBV5-1	-	CASGDTSYGYTF	TGCGCCAGCGGGGACACCAGCTATGGCTACACCTTC
many	TRBJ2-5	TRBV29-1	-	CSVRTGETQYF	TGCAGCGTCCGGACTGGAGAGACCCAGTACTTC
many	TRBJ1-2	TRBV12-3/TRBV12-4	-	CASSFGARGMYGYTF	TGTGCCAGCAGTTTTGGGGCCCGGGGGATGTATGGCTACACCTTC
many	TRBJ2-7	TRBV7-2	-	CASSFSYEQYF	TGTGCCAGCAGCTTCTCATACGAGCAGTACTTC
many	TRBJ1-2	TRBV4-2	-	CANSTQGGDYGYTF	TGTGCCAACAGCACTCAGGGTGGGGACTATGGCTACACCTTC
many	TRBJ1-5	TRBV7-8	-	CASSLGQQRNQPQHF	TGTGCCAGCAGCCTGGGCCAACAACGCAATCAGCCCCAGCATTTT
many	TRBJ2-7	TRBV7-9	TRBD2	CASSPILGTSGGMTYEQYF	TGTGCCAGCAGCCCTATTCTAGGGACTAGCGGGGGAATGACATACGAGCAGTACTTC
many	TRBJ1-5	TRBV5-1	-	CASSLGGTNQPQHF	TGCGCCAGCAGCTTGGGAGGGACGAATCAGCCCCAGCATTTT
many	TRBJ2-2	TRBV5-1	TRBD1	CASSSGGAVTGELFF	TGCGCCAGCAGCTCAGGGGGCGCAGTCACCGGGGAGCTGTTTTTT
many	TRBJ2-3	TRBV29-1	TRBD2	CSVVAGSTDTQYF	TGCAGCGTAGTAGCGGGGAGCACAGATACGCAGTATTTT
many	TRBJ2-7	TRBV6-5	-	CASSYSHGTAYEQYF	TGTGCCAGCAGTTACTCTCACGGAACGGCCTACGAGCAGTACTTC
many	TRBJ1-4	TRBV20-1	TRBD1	CSASLAGGNEKLFF	TGCAGTGCTAGTTTGGCAGGGGGGAATGAAAAACTGTTTTTT
many	TRBJ1-1	TRBV7-2	-	CASSPRGGLSTEAFF	TGTGCCAGCAGCCCTAGGGGGGGGCTGAGCACTGAAGCTTTCTTT
many	TRBJ2-1	TRBV12-3/TRBV12-4	TRBD2	CASSPDRGGYNEQFF	TGTGCCAGCAGTCCTGACCGGGGGGGATACAATGAGCAGTTCTTC
many	TRBJ2-2	TRBV29-1	-	CSVAGTGELFF	TGCAGCGTTGCGGGGACCGGGGAGCTGTTTTTT
many	TRBJ1-1	TRBV3-1	TRBD1	CASSPRPGQGLLNTEAFF	TGTGCCAGCAGCCCTCGCCCGGGACAGGGTCTTTTGAACACTGAAGCTTTCTTT
few	TRBJ2-7	TRBV20-1	-	CSARDLAGQGPYEQYF	TGCAGTGCTAGAGATCTAGCGGGACAGGGGCCCTACGAGCAGTACTTC
-	TRBJ2-1	TRBV5-1	-	CASSLGTYNEQFF	TGCGCCAGCAGCCTCGGGACCTACAATGAGCAGTTCTTC
many	TRBJ2-3	TRBV12-3/TRBV12-4	-	CASAERVMEQYF	TGTGCCAGCGCCGAGCGGGTCATGGAGCAGTATTTT
many	TRBJ1-5	TRBV5-6	-	CASSLGTVSNQPQHF	TGTGCCAGCAGCTTGGGGACAGTTAGCAATCAGCCCCAGCATTTT
-	TRBJ2-3	TRBV5-5	-	CASSLCRRGRADTQYF	TGTGCCAGCAGCTTGTGCCGTCGTGGTCGGGCAGATACGCAGTATTTT
many	TRBJ2-7	TRBV11-2	TRBD2	CASRGGGVGPYEQYF	TGTGCCAGCAGGGGGGGGGGAGTGGGGCCCTACGAGCAGTACTTC
many	TRBJ2-7	TRBV10-3	-	CAINDMPGDEQYF	TGTGCCATCAACGATATGCCTGGCGACGAGCAGTACTTC
medium-sized	TRBJ2-7	TRBV20-1	TRBD1	CSAGSRDRGGEQYF	TGCAGTGCCGGGAGTAGGGACAGGGGTGGCGAGCAGTACTTC